The clone carrying this TCR beta chain was seen at least ten times. Its antigen remains unidentified. This entry is derived from a study of tumor-infiltrating lymphocytes in primary liver carcinoma. Study-wide findings and caveats: The difference in top-250-clone fraction between tumors and blood was significant, favoring tumors (p = 0.039).

The researchers produced TCR beta cDNA from 500 to 550 ng total RNA with a constant-region primer. Three nested multiplex PCR rounds, a slightly modified ARM-PCR method, built the TCR beta libraries. TRBV1-TRBV30 forward and Cbeta reverse primers drove the first two roughly 10-cycle rounds. TCRdb called the multiplex PCR reads again in MiXCR, with one record for every CDR3 protein. This table has fewer than 400,000 distinct CDR3 sequences, 65% appearing once. With 6 bases clipped from V and 1 base from J, the junction kept 4 bases outside the gene matches. Germline V gene lookup returns CDR1 MNHNS and CDR2 SASEGT. This CDR3 spans 14 amino acids. For blood RNA, unsorted whole blood served as the source, and germline DNA was extracted too.

This sequence originates from a man in his forties with primary liver carcinoma and hepatitis B virus infection. The sequencing sample was made of peripheral blood. This chain joins TRBV6-1 and TRBJ1-1; 8 bases map to TRBD1. CDR3 coding DNA: TGTGCCAGCAGCTTGGGACAGGCGAACACTGAAGCTTTCTTT. Its protein is CASSLGQANTEAFF.